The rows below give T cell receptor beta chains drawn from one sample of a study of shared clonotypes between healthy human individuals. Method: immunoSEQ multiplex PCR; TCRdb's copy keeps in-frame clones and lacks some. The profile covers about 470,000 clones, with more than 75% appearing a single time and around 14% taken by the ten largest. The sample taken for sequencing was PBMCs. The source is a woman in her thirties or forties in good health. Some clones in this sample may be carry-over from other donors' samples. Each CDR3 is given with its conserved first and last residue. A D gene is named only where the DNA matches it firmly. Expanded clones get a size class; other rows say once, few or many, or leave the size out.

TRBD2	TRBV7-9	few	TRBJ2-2	CASSTYSSGGNTGELFF	TGTGCCAGCAGCACTTACTCTAGCGGGGGGAACACCGGGGAGCTGTTTTTT
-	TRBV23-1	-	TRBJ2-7	CASSKGISYEQYF	TGCGCCAGCAGTAAGGGGATCTCCTACGAGCAGTACTTC
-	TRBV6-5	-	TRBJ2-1	CASRFGQALSNEQFF	TGTGCCAGCAGGTTCGGGCAAGCACTATCAAATGAGCAGTTCTTC
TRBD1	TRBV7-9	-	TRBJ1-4	CASSLGQATNEKLFF	TGTGCCAGCAGCTTGGGACAGGCAACTAATGAAAAACTGTTTTTT
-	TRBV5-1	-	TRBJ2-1	CASSLASATNEQFF	TGCGCCAGCAGCTTGGCGTCAGCTACCAATGAGCAGTTCTTC
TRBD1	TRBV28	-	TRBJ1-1	CASRPGQENTEAFF	TGTGCCAGCAGACCGGGACAGGAGAACACTGAAGCTTTCTTT
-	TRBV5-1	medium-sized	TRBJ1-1	CASSLQGAPEAFF	TGCGCCAGCAGCTTGCAGGGTGCGCCTGAAGCTTTCTTT
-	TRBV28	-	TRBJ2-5	CASSFWRGEETQYF	TGTGCCAGCAGTTTTTGGAGGGGGGAGGAGACCCAGTACTTC
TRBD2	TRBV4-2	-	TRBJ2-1	CASSQDHGRIVNEQFF	TGTGCCAGCAGCCAAGATCACGGGAGGATCGTCAATGAGCAGTTCTTC
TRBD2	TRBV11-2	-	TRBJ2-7	CASSLVSGRNPREQYF	TGTGCCAGCAGCCTAGTCTCCGGGAGGAACCCTCGCGAGCAGTACTTC
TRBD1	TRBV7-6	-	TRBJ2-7	CASSLVGTGIDEQYF	TGTGCCAGCAGCTTAGTCGGGACAGGGATCGACGAGCAGTACTTC
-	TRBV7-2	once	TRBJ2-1	CASSLLAANEQFF	TGTGCCAGCAGCTTATTAGCGGCGAATGAGCAGTTCTTC
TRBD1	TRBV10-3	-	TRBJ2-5	CAISEIRGETQYF	TGTGCCATCAGTGAGATCAGGGGGGAGACCCAGTACTTC
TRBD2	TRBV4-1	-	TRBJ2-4	CASSQTPPSGSGIQYF	TGCGCCAGCAGCCAGACCCCCCCTAGCGGGAGTGGCATTCAGTACTTC
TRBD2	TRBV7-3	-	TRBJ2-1	CASSSRSGKGRNEQFF	TGTGCCAGCAGCTCAAGAAGCGGGAAGGGGCGCAATGAGCAGTTCTTC
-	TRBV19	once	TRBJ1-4	CASAEGSGEKLFF	TGTGCCAGCGCTGAGGGGAGCGGTGAAAAACTGTTTTTT